This TCR beta chain was captured in a study of OX40 agonist ivuxolimab in advanced cancers. Turning to the overall study: Ivuxolimab, which targeted the costimulatory receptor OX40 (CD134), was an agonistic, fully human IgG2 monoclonal antibody. Intravenous ivuxolimab was administered to patients every 2 weeks at six dose levels: 0.01, 0.1, 0.3, 1.5, 3 and 10 mg/kg. Among the approximately 54 dose-escalation patients, about 19 had hepatocellular carcinoma, some 15 melanoma, 9 renal cell carcinoma and 9 head and neck cancer. The dose-escalation cohort was around 83% male with a mean age of about 54 years, ranging from 23 to 79. Prior anti-PD-1, anti-PD-L1 or anti-CTLA-4 therapy was permitted, and checkpoint inhibitors had been received by less than 45% of dose-escalation patients. Partial responses were achieved by three dose-escalation patients, of whom one had hepatocellular carcinoma and two had cutaneous melanoma. The purpose of peripheral TCRbeta sequencing was to test whether ivuxolimab changed TCR sequence diversity and led to clonal T-cell expansion. The paper reports the monotherapy dose-escalation portion (N of about 52 patients) of the phase I ivuxolimab trial.

Patients with autoimmune disease history or receiving systemic immunosuppression were excluded from the trial. Peripheral blood for TCR sequencing was collected from all dose cohorts at baseline, on cycle 4 day 1, and on cycle 7 day 1. Samples came from an open-label, multicenter, first-in-human phase I dose-escalation trial of ivuxolimab. The trial enrolled adults with locally advanced or metastatic head and neck squamous cell, hepatocellular, melanoma or renal cell carcinoma. CD4+ and CD8+ T cells were sorted separately from peripheral blood before TCR sequencing. The germline V gene (reference sequence) supplies CDR1 DFQATT and CDR2 SNEGSKA. The junction carries 8 bases between V and J, which are trimmed by 5 bases and 4 bases respectively. From the cysteine through the phenylalanine, the CDR3 covers 11 amino acids. Just CDR3 DNA is preserved here, 33 bases in frame from base 1. For this clone: Its recognized antigen is unknown. No qualities accompany the bases; no much larger clone lies one base away.

The full study reports these points: Low levels of normalized T-cell clonal expansion were also shown by some nonresponding patients. At doses of 0.1 to 3.0 mg/kg, clonal expansion of both CD4+ and CD8+ T cells in blood was seen between baseline and week 6. After ivuxolimab, more expanded clones were found on average in CD8+ T cells than in CD4+ T cells. In the 0.1-3.0 mg/kg groups, partial responders had among the lowest normalized peripheral clonal expansion, particularly in CD8+ T cells. Which antigens the clonally expanded peripheral T cells were specific for was not determined.

Genomic DNA was isolated from the sorted cells so that the TCRbeta CDR3 region could be sequenced. The immunoSEQ Assay was used to sequence the TCRbeta CDR3 regions. In its TCRdb copy, this immuneACCESS table keeps in-frame sequences only and misses some clones. Where compared with another copy, unresolved V genes explain less than half of these, and the others have no known cause. The sample table contains 55,000 to 65,000 clones; only one count was recorded for about 88% of them. The ten largest clones represent 3% of the sample. The sample in question was CD4+ or CD8+ T cells sorted from blood, obtained in a trial of the OX40 agonist ivuxolimab. This TCR was recovered from an adult with an advanced solid tumor such as melanoma, head and neck, liver or kidney cancer. The sequence joins TRBV20-1 to TRBJ1-2; confidence is insufficient to name the D gene. CDR3 loop: CSADSTYGYTF. The DNA sequence is as follows: TGCAGTGCTGATAGCACCTATGGCTACACCTTC.